This paragraph reports one TCR beta chain. The PCR made use of 60 Vbeta and 13 Jbeta primers. Assay: immunoSEQ multiplex PCR; the TCRdb copy retains only in-frame clones and omits some. Recorded for this sample: approximately 120,000 clones. The data were taken from a study of cytomegalovirus exposure and HLA in healthy donors. V lost 7 bases to trimming and J lost 3 bases, with 16 bases between them. This CDR3 comprises 15 residues. The germline gives CDR1 MNHEY, CDR2 SVGAGI. V usage is TRBV6-5 and J usage is TRBJ1-5; D call uncertain. The sample consisted of PBMCs. The sequence was obtained from a man aged 30 to 39 in good health and CMV-seronegative. CDR3 nucleotides: TGTGCCAGCAAGGTCGCGGTATCAATCAATCAGCCCCAGCATTTT. The encoded protein is CASKVAVSINQPQHF.